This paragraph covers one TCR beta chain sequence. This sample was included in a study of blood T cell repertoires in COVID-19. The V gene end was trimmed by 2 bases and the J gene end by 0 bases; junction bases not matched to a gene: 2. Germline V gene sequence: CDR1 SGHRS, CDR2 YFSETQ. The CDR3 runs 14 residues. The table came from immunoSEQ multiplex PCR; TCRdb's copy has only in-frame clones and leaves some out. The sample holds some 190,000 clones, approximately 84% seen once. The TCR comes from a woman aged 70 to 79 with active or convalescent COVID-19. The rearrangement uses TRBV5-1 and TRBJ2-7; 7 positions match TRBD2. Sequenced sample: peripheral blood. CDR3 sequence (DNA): TGCGCCAGCAGCTTCGGGGGGAGCTCCTACGAGCAGTACTTC. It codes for CASSFGGSSYEQYF.